The clone carrying this T cell receptor (beta chain) was found once. What it recognizes is unknown. This sample is drawn from a study of shared clonotypes between healthy human individuals. At the level of the study: Researchers assigned three CD4 naive, three CD4 memory, two CD8 naive and one CD8 memory plate to each donor. General study findings and limits: Naive subsets generally had larger estimated richness than memory subsets. In a few donors, around 5.5% of naive CD4 clonotypes appeared in common.

The data were produced by immunoSEQ multiplex PCR, yet TCRdb's version contains in-frame clones alone and is incomplete. Here the sample spans hundreds of thousands of clones, approximately 79% being singletons. This receptor was obtained from a woman younger than 45 in good health. The sequencing input was memory CD4+ T cells sorted from blood. Subset: CD45RA-negative fraction.

The CDR3 sequence is CASSQGWLAIEETQYF. The CDR3 DNA sequence: TGTGCCAGCAGCCAAGGGTGGCTAGCGATAGAAGAGACCCAGTACTTC. The chain links TRBV14 to TRBJ2-5; possibly TRBD2 for D (6 bases). CDR1 and CDR2 from the germline V gene are SGHDN and FVKESK. The CDR3 consists of 16 residues. Trimming left V 1 base short and J 3 bases short, with 15 bases between. The full variable domain, completed using reference TRBV14 and TRBJ2-5, is EAGVTQFPSHSVIEKGQTVTLRCDPISGHDNLYWYRRVMGKEIKFLLHFVKESKQDESGMPNNRFLAERTGGTYSTLKVQPAELEDSGVYFCASSQGWLAIEETQYFGPGTRLLVL.